This TCR beta chain was profiled in a study of blood T cell repertoires in COVID-19. Background on the study: Acute-phase and convalescent COVID-19 samples originated in the United States, Italy and Spain. In each case, the material was cDNA or gDNA derived from T cells, B-cell-depleted T cells, or PBMCs.

TCRdb keeps only in-frame clones here, not all; method: immunoSEQ multiplex PCR. The data hold more than 70,000 clones, with approximately 90% observed a single time. The receptor's source is a woman between 18 and 29 years old with acute or convalescent COVID-19. Sequenced: peripheral blood.

The DNA of the CDR3 is TGTGCCTGGGGGAGTTTCCAAGAGACCCAGTACTTC. Protein: CAWGSFQETQYF. The chain carries TRBV30 and TRBJ2-5; perhaps TRBD2 as D (5 bases). Trimming stripped 5 bases from V and 1 base from J, with 8 bases between. The CDR3 totals 12 residues. Germline V CDR1 and CDR2: GTSNPN, SVGIG (reference sequence).